These 21 T cell receptor beta chains were sequenced from one sample in a study of blood T cell repertoires in COVID-19. The data were produced by immunoSEQ multiplex PCR, yet TCRdb's version contains in-frame clones alone and is incomplete. In the table there are over 450,000 clones, around 90% of which are singletons. Sequences were obtained from peripheral blood. The receptors stem from a woman between 45 and 65 years old with COVID-19, enrolled during active disease.

The rearrangement joins TRBV27 to TRBJ1-1; tentatively, D is TRBD1 (6 bases). Deletions cut 8 bases from V and 2 bases from J, with 15 bases between. The CDR3 is 14 residues long. Germline V gives CDR1 MNHEY, CDR2 SMNVEV (reference sequence). The CDR3 spells CASRQGRSNTEAFF. Here the CDR3 DNA reads TGTGCCAGCCGGCAGGGGCGAAGTAACACTGAAGCTTTCTTT.

This sequence joins TRBV30 and TRBJ1-2; D remains unclear. CDR3 length: 13 amino acids. Trimming took 1 base from V and 3 from J, leaving 9 bases between them. In germline, CDR1 is GTSNPN, CDR2 SVGIG (reference sequence). The CDR3 DNA reads TGTGCCTGGAGTGGTAACACCTACTATGGCTACACCTTC. It is translated as CAWSGNTYYGYTF.

This chain's CDR3 is CASSLSDISVYGYTF. CDR3 nucleotide sequence: TGCGCCAGCAGCTTGTCGGACATCTCGGTCTATGGCTACACCTTC. This chain connects TRBV5-1 to TRBJ1-2, with D possibly TRBD1 on 5 matching bases. The V gene lost 1 base and the J gene lost 4 bases, with 14 bases spanning the gap. The CDR3 runs 15 residues. In germline, CDR1 is SGHRS, CDR2 YFSETQ.

In DNA, the CDR3 is TGTGCCAGCAGCTTGGGACAGACACCCGCAACTAATGAAAAACTGTTTTTT. This codes for CASSLGQTPATNEKLFF. The V and J genes are TRBV5-6 and TRBJ1-4; perhaps TRBD1 as D (5 bases). Trimming shortened V by 0 bases and J by 0 bases, and 12 bases separated the two germline ends. The CDR3 runs 17 residues. Germline V gives CDR1 SGHDT, CDR2 YYEEEE.

This chain's CDR3 is CASSASGGSSYNSPLHF. The DNA for the CDR3 is TGTGCCAGCAGCGCCAGCGGGGGCAGCTCCTATAATTCACCCCTCCACTTT. The chain has TRBV9 and TRBJ1-6, with D perhaps TRBD1 (6 bases). V dropped 3 bases and J dropped 0 bases, with 13 bases sitting between them. The CDR3 runs 17 residues. The germline gives CDR1 SGDLS, CDR2 YYNGEE.

The genes are TRBV6-5 and TRBJ1-1, with D unresolved. The CDR3 sequence is 14 residues long. V was shortened by 7 bases and J by 1 base, with 13 bases between the two germline ends. Germline V CDR1 and CDR2: MNHEY, SVGAGI. CDR3 nucleotide sequence: TGTGCCAGCACCGGTTTGAGAAAGAACACTGAAGCTTTCTTT. Its translation: CASTGLRKNTEAFF.

The chain joins TRBV28 to TRBJ1-6, with 10 bases that match TRBD1. The CDR3 consists of 15 residues. Germline V lookup: CDR1 MDHEN, CDR2 SYDVKM. V was clipped by 6 bases and J by 5 bases; unmatched bases: 4. Written as DNA, the CDR3 is TGTGCCAGCAGGCGGGACAGGGGCGATAATTCACCCCTCCACTTT. This encodes CASRRDRGDNSPLHF.

The V gene is TRBV6-5, the J gene TRBJ2-3; D unresolved. Germline lookup yields CDR1 MNHEY and CDR2 SVGAGI. There are 12 residues in the CDR3. With 5 bases removed from V and 6 bases from J, the gap between germline ends came to 9 bases. CDR3 residues: CASSTASDTQYF. Written as DNA, the CDR3 is TGTGCCAGCAGTACCGCGAGCGATACGCAGTATTTT.

The chain links TRBV5-1 to TRBJ2-7, with 8 bases identical to TRBD1. After removal of 0 bases from V and 7 bases from J, the junction contained 9 bases not matched to a gene. The CDR3 runs 15 residues. From germline, CDR1 is SGHRS and CDR2 YFSETQ. DNA for the CDR3: TGCGCCAGCAGCTTGGGCAGGGGGCTCTCAGGGGAGCAGTACTTC. Encoded protein: CASSLGRGLSGEQYF.

This clone appeared a few times. The chain combines TRBV6-1 with TRBJ1-2; D not resolved. This CDR3 is built from 15 residues. V lost 1 base, J lost 9 bases, and 18 bases lay in between. Germline CDR1 reads MNHNS; CDR2 reads SASEGT. The CDR3 protein is CASSEVRAAASSYTF. CDR3 nucleotides: TGTGCCAGCAGTGAAGTGAGGGCTGCCGCCTCCAGCTACACCTTC.

The chain recombines TRBV5-1 with TRBJ2-2, with D perhaps matching TRBD1 (6 bases). The CDR3 contains 15 residues. Trimming removed 4 bases at V and 7 bases at J, with 17 bases between. Germline assignment: CDR1 SGHRS and CDR2 YFSETQ. This chain's CDR3 is CASSVEYRAGGELFF. The CDR3 DNA sequence: TGCGCCAGCAGCGTGGAATACAGGGCGGGCGGGGAGCTGTTTTTT.

This chain uses TRBV11-2 with TRBJ1-3; 8 bases fit TRBD1. CDR3 length: 17 residues. From germline, CDR1 is SGHAT and CDR2 FQNNGV. The junction had 12 bases not matched to a gene; V was cut back by 5 bases and J by 3 bases. The DNA of the CDR3 is TGTGCCAGCAGCCACCCAGGGGGCAGGGGACTTGGAAACACCATATATTTT. It specifies CASSHPGGRGLGNTIYF.

This rearrangement joins TRBV7-9 to TRBJ2-1, with D hard to call. CDR1 and CDR2 from the germline V gene are SEHNR and FQNEAQ (reference sequence). The CDR3 loop spans 13 amino acids. Trimming shortened V by 4 bases and J by 5 bases, and 9 bases separated the two germline ends. The CDR3 protein is CASSSTADNEQFF. In nucleotides, the CDR3 is TGTGCCAGCAGCTCTACAGCCGACAATGAGCAGTTCTTC.

CDR3 DNA: TGTGCCAGCCTCCGGTCCAACCTTCCTTACGAGCAGTACTTC. The encoded protein is CASLRSNLPYEQYF. The rearrangement uses TRBV28 and TRBJ2-7, with D uncertain. Between the trimmed V and J ends, which lost 8 bases and 4 bases, there was a span of 18 bases. CDR1 and CDR2 (germline): MDHEN, SYDVKM. The CDR3 loop spans 14 amino acids. The complete variable domain, with remaining parts taken from reference TRBV28 and TRBJ2-7, reads DVKVTQSSRYLVKRTGEKVFLECVQDMDHENMFWYRQDPGLGLRLIYFSYDVKMKEKGDIPEGYSVSREKKERFSLILESASTNQTSMYLCASLRSNLPYEQYFGPGTRLTVT.

CDR3 DNA sequence: TGTGCCAGCAGTGTCTTATCGGGAGGGGCGGGTTGGGAGACCCAGTACTTC. This sequence encodes CASSVLSGGAGWETQYF. The chain has TRBV6-1 and TRBJ2-5; 8 bases are a match to TRBD2. Trimming took 4 bases from V and 5 from J; bases not matched to a gene: 15. The CDR3 has 17 amino acids. Looked up from germline, CDR1 is MNHNS and CDR2 is SASEGT.

The chain carries TRBV9 and TRBJ2-1; 7 positions match TRBD1. The CDR3 consists of 16 residues. CDR1 is SGDLS and CDR2 is YYNGEE in the germline V gene. Losses at the gene ends were 1 base for V and 0 bases for J; bases not matched to a gene: 4. This CDR3 reads CASSVSGTASYNEQFF. As DNA, the CDR3 is TGTGCCAGCAGCGTATCCGGGACAGCCTCCTACAATGAGCAGTTCTTC.

The chain recombines TRBV29-1 with TRBJ2-3, with D hard to call. V lost 0 bases, J lost 1 base, and 5 bases lay in between. The germline V gene has CDR1 SQVTM and CDR2 ANQGSEA. The CDR3 has 13 residues. The CDR3, as DNA: TGCAGCGTTGAAGATCTCGGCACAGATACGCAGTATTTT. Protein product: CSVEDLGTDTQYF.

The chain has TRBV10-1 and TRBJ2-5; TRBD2 is a possible D gene (6 bases). This CDR3 region has 14 residues. The V end was cut by 6 bases, the J end by 2 bases, with 13 bases between. Germline V gene lookup returns CDR1 WNHNN and CDR2 SYGVQD (reference sequence). CDR3 residues: CASSLYRGQETQYF. The CDR3 DNA follows: TGCGCCAGCAGCCTATACCGGGGGCAAGAGACCCAGTACTTC.

This clone has a single count. The chain combines TRBV5-1 with TRBJ2-3, with no clear D. Trimming removed 0 bases from V and 4 bases from J, with 6 bases in between. The CDR3 spans 13 residues. The germline gives CDR1 SGHRS, CDR2 YFSETQ. This CDR3 is CASSLGGPDTQYF. CDR3 nucleotides: TGCGCCAGCAGCTTGGGTGGGCCAGATACGCAGTATTTT.

The rearrangement joins TRBV9 to TRBJ2-3; 9 nucleotides line up with TRBD2. The germline V gene encodes CDR1 SGDLS and CDR2 YYNGEE. The CDR3 sequence is 17 residues long. The trim removed 0 bases at V and 2 bases at J, leaving 7 bases unmatched. This CDR3 is CASSVDVSGGTTDTQYF. CDR3 coding DNA: TGTGCCAGCAGCGTAGACGTAAGCGGGGGGACCACAGATACGCAGTATTTT.

The sample holds many counts of this clone. The chain has TRBV7-2 and TRBJ1-2; 12 positions match TRBD1. This CDR3 comprises 16 residues. Germline V CDR1 and CDR2: SGHTA, FQGNSA. J was trimmed by 7 bases and V by 5 bases; bases with no gene match: 11. This chain's CDR3 is CASSPAGTGGPLGYTF. CDR3 in DNA: TGTGCCAGCAGCCCGGCGGGGACAGGGGGCCCTCTTGGCTACACCTTC.